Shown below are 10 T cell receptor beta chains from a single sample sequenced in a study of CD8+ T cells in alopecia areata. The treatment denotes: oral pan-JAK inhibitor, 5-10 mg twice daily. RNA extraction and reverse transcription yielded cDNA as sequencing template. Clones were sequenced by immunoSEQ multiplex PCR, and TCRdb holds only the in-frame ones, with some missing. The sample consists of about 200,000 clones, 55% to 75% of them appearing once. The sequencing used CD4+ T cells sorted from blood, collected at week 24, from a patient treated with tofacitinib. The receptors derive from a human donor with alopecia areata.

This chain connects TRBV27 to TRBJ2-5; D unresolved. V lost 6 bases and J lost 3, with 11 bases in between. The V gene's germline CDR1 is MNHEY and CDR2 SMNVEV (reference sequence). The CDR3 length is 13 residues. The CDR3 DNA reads TGTGCCAGCAGCCCCAGACGGAAAGAGACCCAGTACTTC. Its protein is CASSPRRKETQYF.

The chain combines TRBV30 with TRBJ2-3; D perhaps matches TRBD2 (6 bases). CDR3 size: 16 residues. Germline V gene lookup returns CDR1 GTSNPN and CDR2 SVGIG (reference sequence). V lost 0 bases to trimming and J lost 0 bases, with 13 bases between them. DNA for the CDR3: TGTGCCTGGAGTGTACGGGTAGCGGTGAGCACAGATACGCAGTATTTT. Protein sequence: CAWSVRVAVSTDTQYF.

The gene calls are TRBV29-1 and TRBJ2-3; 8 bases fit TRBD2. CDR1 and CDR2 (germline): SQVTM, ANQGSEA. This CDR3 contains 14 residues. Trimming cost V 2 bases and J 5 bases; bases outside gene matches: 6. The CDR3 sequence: CSVELAGARDTQYF. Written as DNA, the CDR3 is TGCAGCGTTGAACTAGCGGGTGCGAGAGATACGCAGTATTTT.

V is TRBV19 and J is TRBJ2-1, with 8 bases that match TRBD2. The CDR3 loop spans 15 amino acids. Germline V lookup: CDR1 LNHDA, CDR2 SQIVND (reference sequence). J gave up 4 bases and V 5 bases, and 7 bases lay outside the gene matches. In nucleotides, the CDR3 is TGTGCCAGTAGTGTGAGCGGGAGAGATTACAATGAGCAGTTCTTC. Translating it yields CASSVSGRDYNEQFF.

The CDR3 region has the DNA TGTGCCAGCAGCGTAGAGGTAGCAGATACGCAGTATTTT. Its protein is CASSVEVADTQYF. This rearrangement joins TRBV9 to TRBJ2-3; D gene unclear. The CDR3 is made up of 13 amino acids. The V gene lost 0 bases and the J gene lost 4 bases, with 6 bases spanning the gap. Germline V lookup: CDR1 SGDLS, CDR2 YYNGEE.

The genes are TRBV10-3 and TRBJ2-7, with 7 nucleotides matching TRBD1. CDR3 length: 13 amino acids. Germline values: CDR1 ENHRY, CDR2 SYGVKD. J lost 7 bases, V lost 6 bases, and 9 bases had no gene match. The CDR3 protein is CAISPERGREQYF. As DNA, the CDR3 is TGTGCCATCAGCCCGGAGAGGGGGCGGGAGCAGTACTTC.

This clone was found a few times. The CDR3 region has the DNA TGTGCCATCAGTGGACAGGCGGAGGTTGGTGGGGCCAACGTCCTGACTTTC. The encoded protein is CAISGQAEVGGANVLTF. This rearrangement joins TRBV10-3 to TRBJ2-6; tentatively, D is TRBD1 (6 bases). V lost 4 bases and J lost 3, with 16 bases in between. Per the germline V gene, CDR1 is ENHRY and CDR2 is SYGVKD. The CDR3 sequence is 17 residues long.

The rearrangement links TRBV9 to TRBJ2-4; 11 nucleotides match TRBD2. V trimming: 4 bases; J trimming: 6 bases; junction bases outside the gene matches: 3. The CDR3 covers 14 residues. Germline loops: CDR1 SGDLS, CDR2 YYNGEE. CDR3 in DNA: TGTGCCAGCAGCTCAGGACTAGCGGGAAACATTCAGTACTTC. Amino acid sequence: CASSSGLAGNIQYF.

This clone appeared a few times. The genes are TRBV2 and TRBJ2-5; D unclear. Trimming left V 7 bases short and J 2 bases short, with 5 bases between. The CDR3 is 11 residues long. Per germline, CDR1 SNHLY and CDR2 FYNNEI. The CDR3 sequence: CASILQETQYF. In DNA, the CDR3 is TGTGCCAGCATACTTCAAGAGACCCAGTACTTC.

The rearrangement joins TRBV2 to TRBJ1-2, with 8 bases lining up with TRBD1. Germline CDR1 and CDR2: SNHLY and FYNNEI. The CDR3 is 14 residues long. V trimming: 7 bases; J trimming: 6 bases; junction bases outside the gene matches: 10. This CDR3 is CASTLPRGPNGYTF. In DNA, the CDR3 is TGTGCCAGCACCCTACCCAGGGGGCCCAATGGCTACACCTTC.